These 30 T cell receptor beta chains originate from one sample sequenced in a study of T cell clonality in common variable immunodeficiency. Clones were read by immunoSEQ multiplex PCR, and TCRdb kept only the in-frame ones, dropping some. The profile covers 16,000 or so clones, none occurring a single time. Whole-study findings and limits: In common variable immunodeficiency, TCR beta chains reportedly carried fewer deletions and N-nucleotide insertions.

No cognate antigen is known for these TCRs. Sequenced: peripheral blood mononuclear cells. These receptors were taken from a human donor with common variable immunodeficiency.

As for this clone: The DNA ends 3 residues before the CDR3 does, and the rest of the CDR3 is filled in from the germline J gene. The rearrangement links TRBV30 to TRBJ2-1, with D possibly being TRBD1 (6 bases). The V gene's germline CDR1 is GTSNPN and CDR2 SVGIG (reference sequence). The CDR3 length is 12 residues. V was shortened by 5 bases and J by 3 bases, with 8 bases between the two germline ends. The CDR3 sequence is CAWLQGYNEQFF. CDR3 DNA, as far as it was read: TGTGCCTGGTTACAGGGCTACAATGAG. Drawing the rest from reference TRBV30 and TRBJ2-1, the complete variable domain is SQTIHQWPATLVQPVGSPLSLECTVEGTSNPNLYWYRQAAGRGLQLLFYSVGIGQISSEVPQNLSASRPQDRQFILSSKKLLLSDSGFYLCAWLQGYNEQFFGPGTRLTVL.

This clone turned up a few times. The read falls 3 residues short of the CDR3 end, and the missing part is taken from the germline J gene. The chain recombines TRBV7-9 with TRBJ2-5; no firm D call. The CDR3 runs 15 residues. Germline CDR1 is SEHNR and CDR2 is FQNEAQ (reference sequence). V gave up 0 bases and J gave up 2 bases, with 10 bases separating them. The CDR3 is CASSLAPAGQETQYF. CDR3 bases read: TGTGCCAGCAGCTTAGCTCCCGCCGGGCAAGAGACC. The whole variable domain, remainder taken from reference TRBV7-9 and TRBJ2-5, is DTGVSQNPRHKITKRGQNVTFRCDPISEHNRLYWYRQTLGQGPEFLTYFQNEAQLEKSRLLSDRFSAERPKGSFSTLEIQRTEQGDSAMYLCASSLAPAGQETQYFGPGTRLLVL.

This clone was detected many times. The CDR3 goes on 3 residues after the read ends, and that part is filled in from the germline J gene. The rearrangement links TRBV7-3 to TRBJ2-7, with 9 bases lining up with TRBD1. The CDR3 covers 14 residues. Germline V CDR1 and CDR2: SGHTA, FQGTGA. The ends lost 5 bases at V and 5 bases at J; junction bases unmatched: 7. The covered CDR3 bases are TGTGCCAGCAGCATGCCGGGACAGGGCGACGAG. Translated, it gives CASSMPGQGDE. The full CDR3 is CASSMPGQGDEQYF.

The DNA read from the CDR3 is TGTGCCAGCTCACCAGCTAGCGGACGTCAAGAGACC. Amino acids: CASSPASGRQET. The complete CDR3 sequence is CASSPASGRQETQYF. The genes are TRBV18 and TRBJ2-5; 7 bases are a match to TRBD2. The read falls 3 residues short of the CDR3 end, and the missing part is taken from the germline J gene. J lost 2 bases, V lost 2 bases, and 5 bases had no gene match. CDR1 is KGHSH, CDR2 LQKENI, per germline. The CDR3 covers 15 residues.

A remark on this clone: The CDR3 goes on 3 residues after the read ends, and that part is filled in from the germline J gene. The V and J genes are TRBV6-2 or TRBV6-3 and TRBJ2-7, with D tentatively TRBD1 (6 bases). Trimming removed 6 bases from V and 4 bases from J, with 19 bases in between. The CDR3 is 15 residues long. Germline V CDR1 and CDR2: MNHEY, SVGEGT. CDR3 sequence: CASSPTSAQGYEQYF. CDR3 DNA (partial): TGTGCCAGCAGCCCCACCTCGGCACAGGGATACGAG.

This clone was detected a few times. Sequencing ends 3 residues short of the CDR3 end; the germline J gene provides the rest. The gene calls are TRBV7-2 and TRBJ1-2; perhaps TRBD1 as D (6 bases). CDR3 length: 15 residues. CDR1 and CDR2 from the germline V gene are SGHTA and FQGNSA. Trimming cost V 0 bases and J 3 bases, with 11 bases left between them. The CDR3 here is CASSLASTGDYGYTF. The sequenced CDR3 bases are TGTGCCAGCAGCTTAGCCTCGACAGGAGACTATGGC.

By proportion, this clone is hyperexpanded. Sequencing ends 3 residues short of the CDR3 end; the germline J gene provides the rest. This chain links TRBV20-1 with TRBJ2-7, with D unresolved. Germline CDR1 reads DFQATT; CDR2 reads SNEGSKA (reference sequence). The CDR3 totals 13 residues. Deletions cut 2 bases from V and 2 bases from J, with 10 bases between. The part of the CDR3 DNA that was read is TGCAGTGCTAGAAGCTCCCTGACCTACGAG. Amino acids: CSARSSLTYE. The CDR3 in full is CSARSSLTYEQYF.

This clone was seen repeatedly, ten times or more. The CDR3 end is not reached by the read, which stops 3 residues before it; the germline J gene fills it in. The chain has TRBV7-2 and TRBJ2-1; D possibly uses TRBD1 or TRBD2 (5 bases each). Germline V lookup: CDR1 SGHTA, CDR2 FQGNSA. V lost 5 bases and J 8 bases, leaving 19 bases between the germline ends. The CDR3 covers 15 residues. CDR3 region: CASSRERGGVYEQFF. The CDR3 bases that were read are TGTGCCAGCAGCCGAGAGAGGGGTGGAGTCTATGAG.

This clone was recorded at least ten times. The read terminates 3 residues before the CDR3 end, so the remaining end is supplied by the germline J gene. This sequence joins TRBV28 and TRBJ1-3; D not certain. Germline CDR1 reads MDHEN; CDR2 reads SYDVKM. Trimming took off 6 bases at V and 2 bases at J, with 14 bases between the two ends. This CDR3 region has 15 residues. The sequenced CDR3 bases are TGTGCCAGCAGATTCAGAGGGTCTGCTGGAAACACC. This encodes CASRFRGSAGNT. The entire CDR3 sequence reads CASRFRGSAGNTIYF.

For this clone: The read terminates 3 residues before the CDR3 end, so the remaining end is supplied by the germline J gene. V is TRBV7-2 and J is TRBJ2-1; 7 nucleotides match TRBD1. The V and J ends lost 4 bases and 1 base, in that order; junction bases with no gene match: 1. The length of the CDR3 is 14 residues. Germline-derived CDR1 and CDR2 are SGHTA and FQGNSA. This chain's CDR3 is CASSWDRSYNEQFF. The DNA read from the CDR3 is TGTGCCAGCAGCTGGGACAGATCCTACAATGAG. Complete variable domain (other parts from reference TRBV7-2 and TRBJ2-1): GAGVSQSPSNKVTEKGKDVELRCDPISGHTALYWYRQSLGQGLEFLIYFQGNSAPDKSGLPSDRFSAERTGGSVSTLTIQRTQQEDSAVYLCASSWDRSYNEQFFGPGTRLTVL.

Regarding this clone: The read terminates 3 residues ahead of where the CDR3 ends, so the germline J gene completes it. The chain links TRBV2 to TRBJ2-7; 7 nucleotides agree with TRBD1. V lost 7 bases, J lost 3 bases, and 9 bases stayed unmatched. CDR1 is SNHLY, CDR2 FYNNEI, per germline. The length of the CDR3 is 14 residues. CDR3 bases read: TGTGCCAGCAACCAACAGGGGAGCCTCTACGAG. Its translation: CASNQQGSLYE. The entire CDR3 protein reads CASNQQGSLYEQYF.

This clone turned up a few times. The read stops 3 residues short of the end of the CDR3; the missing end is completed from the germline J gene. V is TRBV7-9 and J is TRBJ1-1, with 9 bases that match TRBD1. Looked up from germline, CDR1 is SEHNR and CDR2 is FQNEAQ (reference sequence). J lost 4 bases, V lost 5 bases, and 8 bases had no gene match. CDR3 length: 15 amino acids. CDR3 DNA (partial): TGTGCCAGCAGCCCCCGGGACAGGGAGTTCACTGAA. Translating gives CASSPRDREFTE. The entire CDR3 protein is CASSPRDREFTEAFF.

With respect to this clone: The CDR3 is cut off 3 residues early in the read; its end comes from the germline J gene. The V and J genes are TRBV20-1 and TRBJ2-1; the match to TRBD2 covers 11 bases. The CDR3 contains 16 residues. CDR1 and CDR2 (germline): DFQATT, SNEGSKA (reference sequence). Trimming removed 1 base from V and 3 bases from J; junction bases left unmatched: 5. The CDR3 is CSARALTSGDYNEQFF. The CDR3 DNA, read in part, is TGCAGTGCTAGAGCCCTGACTAGCGGGGACTACAATGAG.

This clone was recorded a few times. The sequence runs out 3 residues before the end of the CDR3; the remainder is reconstructed from the germline J gene. The chain is built from TRBV5-1 and TRBJ2-1, with 10 nucleotides matching TRBD1. Unmatched junction bases numbered 6, after V lost 5 bases and J lost 7 bases. CDR1 is SGHRS and CDR2 is YFSETQ in the germline V gene. The CDR3 contains 14 residues. The CDR3 sequence: CASRFDRGLNEQFF. The sequenced CDR3 bases are TGCGCCAGCAGATTCGACAGGGGGCTGAATGAG. Drawing the rest from reference TRBV5-1 and TRBJ2-1, the complete variable domain is KAGVTQTPRYLIKTRGQQVTLSCSPISGHRSVSWYQQTPGQGLQFLFEYFSETQRNKGNFPGRFSGRQFSNSRSEMNVSTLELGDSALYLCASRFDRGLNEQFFGPGTRLTVL.

This clone was detected ten times or more. The CDR3 end lies 3 residues beyond the end of the read and is filled in from the germline J gene. This chain links TRBV5-1 with TRBJ2-7; 11 bases line up with TRBD1. CDR3 length: 15 amino acids. In germline, CDR1 is SGHRS, CDR2 YFSETQ. After removal of 3 bases from V and 3 bases from J, the junction contained 5 bases not matched to a gene. The CDR3 loop reads CASSYGTGGLYEQYF. Incomplete CDR3 DNA: TGCGCCAGCAGCTACGGGACAGGGGGACTCTACGAG. The full variable domain, its missing parts supplied by reference TRBV5-1 and TRBJ2-7, is KAGVTQTPRYLIKTRGQQVTLSCSPISGHRSVSWYQQTPGQGLQFLFEYFSETQRNKGNFPGRFSGRQFSNSRSEMNVSTLELGDSALYLCASSYGTGGLYEQYFGPGTRLTVT.

This clone was counted between two and nine times. The read is 3 residues too short to cover the CDR3 end, so that end is filled in from the germline J gene. This sequence joins TRBV6-1 and TRBJ2-1; 7 bases agree with TRBD1. Germline trimming cut 4 bases from V and 5 bases from J; bases unmatched to any gene: 5. Germline V gene data show CDR1 as MNHNS and CDR2 as SASEGT. This CDR3 is built from 14 residues. Incomplete CDR3 DNA: TGTGCCAGCAGTGTGGACAGGTTCCACAATGAG. This codes for CASSVDRFHNE. In full, the CDR3 is CASSVDRFHNEQFF.

Regarding this clone: Coverage ceases 3 residues before the CDR3 finishes, and the germline J gene fills in the end. The chain recombines TRBV19 with TRBJ1-3, with a possible D match to TRBD1 (5 bases). This CDR3 region has 14 residues. Trimming left V 4 bases short and J 0 bases short, with 7 bases between. Per germline, CDR1 LNHDA and CDR2 SQIVND (reference sequence). The sequenced part of the CDR3 DNA is TGTGCCAGTAGTAAACAGGTCTCTGGAAACACC. It yields the protein CASSKQVSGNT. The full CDR3 reads CASSKQVSGNTIYF.

This clone was counted a few times. Read sequence stops 3 residues before the CDR3 end, and the germline J gene provides the missing end. This chain joins TRBV7-6 and TRBJ1-5; TRBD1 agrees at 7 bases. The germline CDR1 and CDR2 sequences are SGHVS and FNYEAQ. Trimming removed 5 bases from V and 9 bases from J; junction bases left unmatched: 10. The CDR3 totals 14 residues. The CDR3 DNA, read in part, is TGTGCCAGCAGCCCGGGACAGTCCCAATCGCCC. Its protein product is CASSPGQSQSP. The whole CDR3 reads CASSPGQSQSPQHF.

This clone was found many times. The sequenced part of the CDR3 DNA is TGCAGTGCTAGACCCGACAGGGGGCGAAACTATGGC. It translates to CSARPDRGRNYG. The CDR3, in full, reads CSARPDRGRNYGYTF. The chain has TRBV20-1 and TRBJ1-2, with 10 positions matching TRBD1. The sequenced fragment ends 3 residues before the CDR3 boundary, so the rest is inferred from the germline J gene. Per germline, CDR1 DFQATT and CDR2 SNEGSKA (reference sequence). V lost 2 bases and J lost 2; bases outside the gene matches: 5. This CDR3 comprises 15 residues.

The sample holds a few counts of this clone. The read ends 3 residues shy of where the CDR3 ends; the end is completed using the germline J gene. The J gene is TRBJ2-5, the V gene TRBV6-1, with 8 bases fitting TRBD1. The J segment lost 5 bases and the V segment lost 0 bases, leaving 14 bases of the junction unmatched. This CDR3 contains 18 residues. Germline loops: CDR1 MNHNS, CDR2 SASEGT. The part of the CDR3 DNA that was read is TGTGCCAGCAGTGAAGCAACAGGGGGTGGGTTAGTGGGGGAGACC. Its protein product is CASSEATGGGLVGET. The whole CDR3 is CASSEATGGGLVGETQYF.

The sample holds a few counts of this clone. Sequencing ends 3 residues short of the CDR3 end; the germline J gene provides the rest. The rearrangement joins TRBV30 to TRBJ2-7; a weak D match, TRBD1 (6 bases). V lost 3 bases and J lost 2, with 14 bases in between. Germline V lookup: CDR1 GTSNPN, CDR2 SVGIG (reference sequence). The CDR3 runs to 14 residues. Incomplete CDR3 DNA: TGTGCCTGGAGCGGACAGTGGGGGCCCTACGAG. Translated, it gives CAWSGQWGPYE. The full CDR3 protein is CAWSGQWGPYEQYF.

This clone has a handful of counts. From the germline J gene comes the end of the CDR3, since the read stops 3 residues before it. The chain recombines TRBV19 with TRBJ1-1; possibly TRBD1 for D (6 bases). V shed 1 base and J shed 4 bases, with 10 bases lying between them. CDR1 LNHDA and CDR2 SQIVND come from the germline V gene (reference sequence). This CDR3 is built from 14 residues. CDR3 sequence reads: CASSIGAGVTEAFF. The sequenced part of the CDR3 DNA is TGTGCCAGTAGTATAGGGGCAGGGGTCACTGAA.

This clone has just a few counts. The read falls 3 residues short of the CDR3 end, and the missing part is taken from the germline J gene. The rearrangement links TRBV7-8 to TRBJ1-1; a possible D gene is TRBD1 (6 bases). From germline, CDR1 is SGHVS and CDR2 FQNEAQ. The CDR3 covers 14 residues. The DNA read from the CDR3 is TGTGCCAGCAGCATTAACAGGGAGATCTTCAGA. It codes for CASSINREIFR. In full, the CDR3 reads CASSINREIFRAFF. The whole variable domain, filled in from reference TRBV7-8 and TRBJ1-1, reads GAGVSQSPRYKVAKRGQDVALRCDPISGHVSLFWYQQALGQGPEFLTYFQNEAQLDKSGLPSDRFFAERPEGSVSTLKIQRTQQEDSAVYLCASSINREIFRAFFGQGTRLTVV.

This clone was seen a handful of times. The read ends 3 residues early relative to the CDR3; the germline J gene fills the gap. The rearrangement links TRBV2 to TRBJ1-5; TRBD1 matches 7 bases. Per germline, CDR1 SNHLY and CDR2 FYNNEI. The CDR3 runs 14 residues. Trimming removed 5 bases from V and 2 bases from J; junction bases left unmatched: 3. This CDR3 is CASSPDRGNQPQHF. Incomplete CDR3 DNA: TGTGCCAGCAGTCCCGACAGGGGCAATCAGCCC.

This clone was counted a few times. Read sequence stops 3 residues before the CDR3 end, and the germline J gene provides the missing end. The chain couples TRBV5-6 to TRBJ2-5; D is unresolved. Germline loops: CDR1 SGHDT, CDR2 YYEEEE. Trimming left V 6 bases short and J 0 bases short, with 3 bases between. This CDR3 has 11 amino acids. Here the CDR3 reads CASTNQETQYF. CDR3 DNA (partial): TGTGCCAGCACCAACCAAGAGACC.

This clone was recorded a few times. Mismatch with germline at one junction end may stem from a read error. The sequenced part of the CDR3 DNA is TGTGCCAGCCATAAGGGGGGGAACCAGGAGACC. Protein product: CASHKGGNQET. The whole CDR3 protein reads CASHKGGNQETQYF. The chain has TRBV19 and TRBJ2-5, with D possibly TRBD2 on 7 matching bases. Sequencing ends 3 residues short of the CDR3 end; the germline J gene provides the rest. This CDR3 is built from 14 residues. Germline V gene lookup returns CDR1 LNHDA and CDR2 SQIVND (reference sequence). Drawing the rest from reference TRBV19 and TRBJ2-5, the complete variable domain is DGGITQSPKYLFRKEGQNVTLSCEQNLNHDAMYWYRQDPGQGLRLIYYSQIVNDFQKGDIAEGYSVSREKKESFPLTVTSAQKNPTAFYLCASHKGGNQETQYFGPGTRLLVL.

Comment on this clone: The read ends 3 residues shy of where the CDR3 ends; the end is completed using the germline J gene. This rearrangement joins TRBV7-9 to TRBJ2-3, with D tentatively TRBD2 (6 bases). Germline CDR1 is SEHNR and CDR2 is FQNEAQ (reference sequence). The CDR3 runs 14 residues. V was trimmed by 0 bases and J by 6 bases, leaving 10 bases between them. This CDR3 is CASSLAGGGDTQYF. CDR3 DNA (partial): TGTGCCAGCAGCTTAGCGGGGGGAGGTGATACG.

On this clone itself: The sequenced fragment ends 3 residues before the CDR3 boundary, so the rest is inferred from the germline J gene. This sequence joins TRBV18 and TRBJ2-7; D may be TRBD1 (7 bases). Trimming removed 2 bases from V and 3 bases from J, with 11 bases in between. The CDR3 has 14 amino acids. Germline-derived CDR1 and CDR2 are KGHSH and LQKENI. The DNA read from the CDR3 is TGTGCCAGCTCACCATCAGGGGGAGGCTACGAG. It yields the protein CASSPSGGGYE. The whole CDR3 sequence is CASSPSGGGYEQYF.

This clone was counted only a few times. The read comes to an end 3 residues before the CDR3 does, leaving the germline J gene to fill in the end. The chain joins TRBV7-2 to TRBJ2-7, with 7 bases lining up with TRBD1. The CDR3 covers 15 residues. V shed 5 bases and J 3 bases; nucleotides not matched to a gene: 10. Germline CDR1 is SGHTA and CDR2 is FQGNSA. The CDR3 loop reads CASSANGQADYEQYF. The sequenced CDR3 bases are TGTGCCAGCAGCGCCAATGGACAGGCGGACTACGAG.

For this clone: The missing CDR3 end, 3 residues past where the read stops, is filled in from the germline J gene. The chain is built from TRBV18 and TRBJ2-2; 8 bases match TRBD1. Germline CDR1 and CDR2: KGHSH and LQKENI. Unmatched junction bases numbered 4, after V lost 3 bases and J lost 7 bases. The CDR3 spans 14 residues. The chain's CDR3 is CASSPSGGHGELFF. The DNA read from the CDR3 is TGTGCCAGCTCACCGTCAGGGGGCCACGGGGAG. Full variable domain (outside the CDR3, taken from reference TRBV18 and TRBJ2-2): NAGVMQNPRHLVRRRGQEARLRCSPMKGHSHVYWYRQLPEEGLKFMVYLQKENIIDESGMPKERFSAEFPKEGPSILRIQQVVRGDSAAYFCASSPSGGHGELFFGEGSRLTVL.